This T cell receptor (beta chain) originates from a study of early T cells in non-severe SARS-CoV-2 infection. CDR1 and CDR2 (germline): SQVTM, ANQGSEA. CDR3 length: 14 amino acids. Trimming removed 6 bases at V and 2 bases at J, with 16 bases between. TCRdb reprocessed the 5' RACE reads via MiXCR and lists one record per CDR3 protein. Seen here are about 110,000 distinct CDR3 sequences, 9% to 14% observed once, and the top ten hold roughly 2.9%. The sequenced sample was whole blood. The rearrangement uses TRBV29-1 and TRBJ2-5; perhaps TRBD2 as D (5 bases). This TCR came from an adult who was a healthcare worker with PCR-confirmed SARS-CoV-2 infection or an uninfected control (not recorded which). This CDR3 is CSVPGGGVQETQYF. In DNA form, the CDR3 reads TGCAGCGTCCCCGGAGGCGGCGTTCAAGAGACCCAGTACTTC.